This TCR beta chain came from a study of CD8+CD57+ T cells in acquired aplastic anemia. Study-wide context: Across the sorted CD4+ and CD8+ cells, DNA amounts averaged around 3.2 ug.

Findings and caveats of the study: Researchers report that around 30 CD8+ CDR3 sequences appeared in both patients and controls. Researchers reported that CD8+ Simpson's diversity was not significantly different in patients versus controls.

Comment on this clonotype: The target antigen is unknown.

Profiling of TCR beta VDJ combinations and CDR3 sequences used genomic DNA as template. A single record per CDR3 protein comes from TCRdb applying MiXCR to the reads. The data hold hundreds of thousands of distinct CDR3 sequences, with 56% observed a single time. The germline V gene encodes CDR1 WNHNN and CDR2 SYGVQD (reference sequence). V dropped 6 bases and J dropped 5 bases, with 17 bases sitting between them. This CDR3 comprises 14 residues. Material for sequencing was sorted CD4+, CD8+, or CD8+CD57+ T cells (not recorded which) from PBMCs. The origin of this receptor is a human donor with severe aplastic anemia or a healthy control (not recorded which). The chain has TRBV10-1 and TRBJ2-7, with D tentatively TRBD2 (5 bases). The CDR3 DNA sequence: TGCGCCAGCAGCTTACTAGAGAACGAGGACGAGCAGTACTTC. This gives the protein CASSLLENEDEQYF.